The 29 T cell receptor beta chains below were found in one sample sequenced in a study of blood T cell repertoires in COVID-19. Libraries were prepared by immunoSEQ multiplex PCR; TCRdb keeps only in-frame clonotypes and omits some of them. The table records 200,000 to 250,000 clones, about 78% of them present only once. The sequencing sample was made of peripheral blood. These receptors all stem from a woman in her seventies with acute or convalescent COVID-19.

This chain joins TRBV30 and TRBJ1-5, with D possibly TRBD1 on 5 matching bases. This CDR3 spans 13 amino acids. V was cut by 2 bases and J by 8 bases, with 13 bases left in between. Germline CDR1 GTSNPN, CDR2 SVGIG (reference sequence). The CDR3 loop is CAWSQSGLEPQHF. As DNA, the CDR3 is TGTGCCTGGAGTCAGTCAGGGCTTGAGCCCCAGCATTTT. Filled out from reference TRBV30 and TRBJ1-5, the complete variable domain reads SQTIHQWPATLVQPVGSPLSLECTVEGTSNPNLYWYRQAAGRGLQLLFYSVGIGQISSEVPQNLSASRPQDRQFILSSKKLLLSDSGFYLCAWSQSGLEPQHFGDGTRLSIL.

The chain combines TRBV10-2 with TRBJ1-1, with D uncertain. This CDR3 region has 16 residues. CDR1 and CDR2 (germline): WSHSY, SAAADI. V was clipped by 5 bases and J by 4 bases, with 20 bases between them. CDR3 residues: CASSQRIPNSFTEAFF. The CDR3 coding sequence is TGCGCCAGCAGTCAGAGAATTCCAAACAGTTTCACTGAAGCTTTCTTT.

This rearrangement joins TRBV5-1 to TRBJ2-2; 7 positions agree with TRBD1. The CDR3 is 15 residues long. CDR1 is SGHRS and CDR2 is YFSETQ in the germline V gene. V lost 3 bases, J lost 2 bases, and 4 bases stayed unmatched. CDR3 bases: TGCGCCAGCAGCTCTGGACAGGCTAACACCGGGGAGCTGTTTTTT. Translation: CASSSGQANTGELFF. Using reference TRBV5-1 and TRBJ2-2 for the parts outside the CDR3, the full variable domain is KAGVTQTPRYLIKTRGQQVTLSCSPISGHRSVSWYQQTPGQGLQFLFEYFSETQRNKGNFPGRFSGRQFSNSRSEMNVSTLELGDSALYLCASSSGQANTGELFFGEGSRLTVL.

The J gene is TRBJ1-2, the V gene TRBV24-1; 9 bases fit TRBD1. Germline trimming cut 3 bases from V and 1 base from J; bases unmatched to any gene: 8. Germline CDR1 KGHDR, CDR2 SFDVKD. The CDR3 consists of 17 residues. DNA for the CDR3: TGTGCCACCAGTGATCCTTCACAGGGGGCGCGTAACTATGGCTACACCTTC. This translates into CATSDPSQGARNYGYTF.

This chain uses TRBV4-2 with TRBJ2-5, with 7 nucleotides matching TRBD1. Germline CDR1 is LGHNA and CDR2 is YNFKEQ. This CDR3 region has 15 residues. Losses at the gene ends were 3 bases for V and 4 bases for J; bases not matched to a gene: 8. Here the CDR3 DNA reads TGTGCCAGCAGCCAGGATGAACAGGGGCGAGAGACCCAGTACTTC. This sequence encodes CASSQDEQGRETQYF.

In this sample, this clone turned up a few times. The DNA for the CDR3 is TGCGCCAGCAGCCAAGATGCGGCTAGCGGGGGCGAAAGGGAGCAGTACTTC. Amino acid sequence: CASSQDAASGGEREQYF. The chain uses TRBV4-1 and TRBJ2-7; 10 positions agree with TRBD2. Germline V gene sequence: CDR1 MGHRA, CDR2 YSYEKL. The CDR3 contains 17 residues. J was trimmed by 7 bases and V by 0 bases; bases with no gene match: 12.

This clone came up once. The gene calls are TRBV9 and TRBJ1-2, with D tentatively TRBD1 (5 bases). Germline V gene data show CDR1 as SGDLS and CDR2 as YYNGEE. The CDR3 contains 13 residues. Trimming stripped 3 bases from V and 4 bases from J, with 10 bases between. The CDR3 coding sequence is TGTGCCAGCAGCGCAAGGGGAACCTATGGCTACACCTTC. The encoded protein is CASSARGTYGYTF.

The chain links TRBV6-5 to TRBJ1-1, with a possible D match to TRBD1 (5 bases). Trimming cost V 5 bases and J 0 bases, with 10 bases left between them. This CDR3 is 14 amino acids long. Germline CDR1 and CDR2: MNHEY and SVGAGI. The CDR3: CASSRRQLNTEAFF. Written as DNA, the CDR3 is TGTGCCAGCAGTAGGAGACAGTTGAACACTGAAGCTTTCTTT.

V is TRBV9 and J is TRBJ2-7; 8 nucleotides line up with TRBD2. This CDR3 spans 20 amino acids. Trimming removed 3 bases from V and 6 bases from J; junction bases left unmatched: 26. Germline CDR1 and CDR2: SGDLS and YYNGEE. DNA for the CDR3: TGTGCCAGCAGCGCAAACGACCCGGGACTAGAGTCCCTCTACTACGGCGAGCAGTACTTC. It yields the protein CASSANDPGLESLYYGEQYF.

The chain combines TRBV19 with TRBJ2-5, with D possibly matching TRBD1 (5 bases). Germline values: CDR1 LNHDA, CDR2 SQIVND (reference sequence). This CDR3 spans 16 amino acids. Trimming pared 1 base from V and 4 bases from J, leaving 16 bases between. The CDR3, as DNA: TGTGCCAGTAGTATAGGGGGCGGTTTGCCCGGAGAGACCCAGTACTTC. Residues: CASSIGGGLPGETQYF.

The sample holds one count of this clone. The chain is built from TRBV6-5 and TRBJ1-1; tentatively, D is TRBD1 (5 bases). CDR3 length: 14 residues. V was pared by 6 bases and J by 10 bases, with 21 bases between. Germline V gene data show CDR1 as MNHEY and CDR2 as SVGAGI. CDR3: CASSIGGDPLGAFF. In nucleotides, the CDR3 is TGTGCCAGCAGCATTGGGGGGGACCCACTTGGAGCTTTCTTT.

This clone was seen a few times. The chain recombines TRBV11-2 with TRBJ1-1; D may be TRBD1 (5 bases). The V end was cut by 4 bases, the J end by 7 bases, with 10 bases between. The CDR3 totals 12 residues. Germline-derived CDR1 and CDR2 are SGHAT and FQNNGV. CDR3 nucleotide sequence: TGTGCCAGCAGCTCGGAAAGGGGTGAAGCTTTCTTT. Its protein is CASSSERGEAFF. Variable domain in full (rest from reference TRBV11-2 and TRBJ1-1): EAGVAQSPRYKIIEKRQSVAFWCNPISGHATLYWYQQILGQGPKLLIQFQNNGVVDDSQLPKDRFSAERLKGVDSTLKIQPAKLEDSAVYLCASSSERGEAFFGQGTRLTVV.

DNA for the CDR3: TGTGCCAGCAGCTTCCAGGGACAGGGTATCTACGAGCAGTACTTC. Its protein product is CASSFQGQGIYEQYF. The V call is TRBV5-8, the J call TRBJ2-7; TRBD1 agrees at 9 bases. V trimming: 2 bases; J trimming: 3 bases; junction bases outside the gene matches: 6. Germline CDR1 reads SGHTS; CDR2 reads YDEGEE. The CDR3 runs 15 residues.

Note on this clone: Within the sample, other DNA sequences also encode this same CDR3. The chain links TRBV7-3 to TRBJ2-5, with 7 positions matching TRBD2. Germline values: CDR1 SGHTA, CDR2 FQGTGA. The ends lost 3 bases at V and 5 bases at J; junction bases unmatched: 3. The CDR3 has 13 residues. The CDR3, as DNA: TGTGCCAGCAGCTTCAGGGAGGGTGAGACCCAGTACTTC. It specifies CASSFREGETQYF.

The chain has TRBV3-1 (or the pseudogene TRBV3-2) and TRBJ1-3; D is possibly TRBD1 (5 bases). V was pared by 0 bases and J by 0 bases, with 9 bases between. The CDR3 runs 16 residues. Per germline, CDR1 LGHDT and CDR2 YNNKEL (reference sequence). The CDR3 nucleotides read TGTGCCAGCAGCCAAGATGCAGGGTTCTCTGGAAACACCATATATTTT. This sequence encodes CASSQDAGFSGNTIYF.

This sequence joins TRBV7-2 and TRBJ1-2; D is uncertain. V shed 5 bases and J shed 5 bases, with 15 bases lying between them. The CDR3 contains 14 residues. The germline CDR1 and CDR2 sequences are SGHTA and FQGNSA. The CDR3 region has the DNA TGTGCCAGCAGCCCCGGGCGGGATAGATATGGCTACACCTTC. Amino acid sequence: CASSPGRDRYGYTF.

The genes are TRBV7-8 and TRBJ2-5; 7 bases match TRBD1. V was pared by 5 bases and J by 2 bases, with 14 bases of the junction left unmatched. The CDR3 is 17 amino acids. Germline-derived CDR1 and CDR2 are SGHVS and FQNEAQ. The CDR3 region has the DNA TGTGCCAGCAGCCCGACCCCCTACGACAGGGAACAAGAGACCCAGTACTTC. It specifies CASSPTPYDREQETQYF. Looking up the rest from reference TRBV7-8 and TRBJ2-5 gives the full variable domain: GAGVSQSPRYKVAKRGQDVALRCDPISGHVSLFWYQQALGQGPEFLTYFQNEAQLDKSGLPSDRFFAERPEGSVSTLKIQRTQQEDSAVYLCASSPTPYDREQETQYFGPGTRLLVL.

A single count supports this clone. The rearrangement uses TRBV5-1 and TRBJ1-1; D remains ambiguous. V was clipped by 0 bases and J by 2 bases, with 11 bases between them. The CDR3 extends over 15 amino acids. Germline V gene data show CDR1 as SGHRS and CDR2 as YFSETQ. The CDR3 nucleotides are TGCGCCAGCAGCTTGGCTAGTCCCAGAAACACTGAAGCTTTCTTT. Its translation: CASSLASPRNTEAFF.

The CDR3 region is CASSLAGQGGYGYTF. As DNA, the CDR3 is TGCGCCAGCAGCTTGGCCGGACAGGGAGGTTATGGCTACACCTTC. The chain employs TRBV5-1 and TRBJ1-2; 8 positions agree with TRBD1. This CDR3 has 15 amino acids. Germline V CDR1 and CDR2: SGHRS, YFSETQ. V shed 0 bases, J shed 5 bases, and the junction held 6 bases outside the gene matches.

The V call is TRBV6-1, the J call TRBJ2-2, with 8 bases lining up with TRBD2. Germline V gene data show CDR1 as MNHNS and CDR2 as SASEGT. V trimming: 1 base; J trimming: 6 bases; junction bases outside the gene matches: 4. The CDR3 runs 15 residues. CDR3 sequence reads: CASSEGLALAGELFF. The DNA of the CDR3 is TGTGCCAGCAGTGAAGGACTAGCGTTAGCCGGGGAGCTGTTTTTT.

This clone was counted between two and nine times. This chain links TRBV14 with TRBJ2-5; TRBD2 matches 9 bases. Germline V gives CDR1 SGHDN, CDR2 FVKESK. V lost 6 bases, J lost 4 bases, and 9 bases stayed unmatched. CDR3 size: 15 residues. The CDR3 protein is CASRDSLAGTETQYF. The CDR3 bases are TGTGCCAGCAGGGATTCTCTAGCGGGGACAGAGACCCAGTACTTC. Complete variable domain (other parts from reference TRBV14 and TRBJ2-5): EAGVTQFPSHSVIEKGQTVTLRCDPISGHDNLYWYRRVMGKEIKFLLHFVKESKQDESGMPNNRFLAERTGGTYSTLKVQPAELEDSGVYFCASRDSLAGTETQYFGPGTRLLVL.

This chain links TRBV2 with TRBJ1-1; D possibly corresponds to TRBD1 (5 bases). This CDR3 spans 14 amino acids. Trimming stripped 4 bases from V and 4 bases from J, with 13 bases between. Germline V gene data show CDR1 as SNHLY and CDR2 as FYNNEI. CDR3: CASSAGAPGTEAFF. CDR3 in DNA: TGTGCCAGCAGTGCTGGGGCGCCGGGCACTGAAGCTTTCTTT.

The gene calls are TRBV30 and TRBJ2-7; the D is unclear. This CDR3 has 13 amino acids. V lost 0 bases and J 3 bases, leaving 9 bases between the germline ends. Germline V gives CDR1 GTSNPN, CDR2 SVGIG (reference sequence). CDR3 region: CAWSVERGYEQYF. DNA for the CDR3: TGTGCCTGGAGTGTGGAAAGAGGCTACGAGCAGTACTTC.

The chain is built from TRBV6-2 or TRBV6-3 and TRBJ1-1; 9 bases map to TRBD1. Per germline, CDR1 MNHEY and CDR2 SVGEGT. The CDR3 loop spans 15 amino acids. The V segment lost 7 bases and the J segment 10 bases; nucleotides outside the gene matches: 16. CDR3 sequence reads: CASTPPSRTGDRAFF. The CDR3 DNA reads as TGTGCCAGCACCCCCCCATCCCGGACAGGGGATCGAGCTTTCTTT.

J is TRBJ2-1 and V is TRBV4-3; D possibly corresponds to TRBD2 (5 bases). Germline V gene lookup returns CDR1 LGHNA and CDR2 YSLEER. V lost 0 bases to trimming and J lost 4 bases, with 10 bases between them. This CDR3 has 15 amino acids. The CDR3 sequence: CASSQDRAGYNEQFF. The CDR3 DNA is TGCGCCAGCAGCCAAGATAGGGCGGGTTACAATGAGCAGTTCTTC.

This chain uses TRBV7-2 with TRBJ2-7; 8 bases match TRBD1. Germline V gene data show CDR1 as SGHTA and CDR2 as FQGNSA. The V and J ends lost 0 bases and 0 bases, in that order; junction bases with no gene match: 16. CDR3 length equals 20 residues. The CDR3 region has the DNA TGTGCCAGCAGCTTAGCGCTAGGGGCAGGGGGCACCCTTAGCTCCTACGAGCAGTACTTC. Residues: CASSLALGAGGTLSSYEQYF.

The rearrangement links TRBV24-1 to TRBJ2-4; TRBD1 is a possible D gene (7 bases). The CDR3 is 15 residues long. Germline loops: CDR1 KGHDR, CDR2 SFDVKD. V was pared by 4 bases and J by 3 bases, with 12 bases between. The CDR3 bases are TGTGCCACCAGTGACTACAGGGGAGGCAAAAACATTCAGTACTTC. Translating gives CATSDYRGGKNIQYF.

This chain links TRBV12-3 or TRBV12-4 with TRBJ1-1; D may be TRBD1 (5 bases). The CDR3 runs 12 residues. The V and J ends lost 4 bases and 7 bases respectively, with 10 bases between them. CDR3 nucleotide sequence: TGTGCCAGCAGTTACGGGGGGTATGAAGCTTTCTTT. It codes for CASSYGGYEAFF.

This clone occurred a few times. The chain recombines TRBV5-1 with TRBJ2-5; D gene unclear. The CDR3 sequence is 15 residues long. Germline values: CDR1 SGHRS, CDR2 YFSETQ. The V end lost 7 bases, the J end lost 2 bases, and 18 bases lay between the germline ends. CDR3 coding DNA: TGCGCCAGCGCCCAACAGAACCCTCGTCAAGAGACCCAGTACTTC. Translation gives CASAQQNPRQETQYF.